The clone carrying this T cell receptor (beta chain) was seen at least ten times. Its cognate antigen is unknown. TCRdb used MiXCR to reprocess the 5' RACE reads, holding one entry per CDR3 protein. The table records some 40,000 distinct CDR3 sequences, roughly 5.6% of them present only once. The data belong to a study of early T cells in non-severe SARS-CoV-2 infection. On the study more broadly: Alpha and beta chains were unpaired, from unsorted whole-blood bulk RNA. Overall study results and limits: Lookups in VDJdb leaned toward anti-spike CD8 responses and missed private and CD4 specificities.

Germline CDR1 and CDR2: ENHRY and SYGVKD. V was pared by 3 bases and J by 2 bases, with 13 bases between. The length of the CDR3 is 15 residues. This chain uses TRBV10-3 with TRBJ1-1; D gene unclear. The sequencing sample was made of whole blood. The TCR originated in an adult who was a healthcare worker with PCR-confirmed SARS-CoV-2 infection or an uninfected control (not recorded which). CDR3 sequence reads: CAISDSKGYNTEAFF. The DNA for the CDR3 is TGTGCCATCAGTGATTCCAAGGGATACAACACTGAAGCTTTCTTT.